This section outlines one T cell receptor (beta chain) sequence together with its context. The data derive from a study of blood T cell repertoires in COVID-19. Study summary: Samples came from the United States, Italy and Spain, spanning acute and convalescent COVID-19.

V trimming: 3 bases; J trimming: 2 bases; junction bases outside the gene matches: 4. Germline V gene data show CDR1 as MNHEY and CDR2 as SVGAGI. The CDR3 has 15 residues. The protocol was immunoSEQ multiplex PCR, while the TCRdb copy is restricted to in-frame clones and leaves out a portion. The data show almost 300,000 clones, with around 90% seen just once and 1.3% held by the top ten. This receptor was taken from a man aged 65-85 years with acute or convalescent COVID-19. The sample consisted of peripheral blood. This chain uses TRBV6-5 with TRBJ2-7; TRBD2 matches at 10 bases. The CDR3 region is CASSYSSGGTYEQYF. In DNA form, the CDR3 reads TGTGCCAGCAGTTATTCTAGCGGGGGAACCTACGAGCAGTACTTC.